This T cell receptor (beta chain) originates from a study of T cell changes during pregnancy in multiple sclerosis. The germline V gene encodes CDR1 LNHDA and CDR2 SQIVND (reference sequence). The CDR3 has 13 residues. Trimming removed 6 bases from V and 3 bases from J; junction bases left unmatched: 2. Sequencing was performed with immunoSEQ multiplex PCR; in TCRdb, only in-frame clones are kept and a portion is missing. The sample holds 80,000 to 100,000 clones; around 91% are singletons and the top ten take about 1.7%. This receptor was obtained from a female donor in good health, enrolled as a control in a pregnancy study. The input for sequencing was peripheral blood, taken after pregnancy. V gene TRBV19 combines with J gene TRBJ1-1, with 9 bases fitting TRBD1. In DNA, the CDR3 is TGTGCCAGTAGGGGACAGGGATACACTGAAGCTTTCTTT. It specifies CASRGQGYTEAFF.